This TCR beta chain is from a study of blood T cell repertoires in COVID-19. Using immunoSEQ multiplex PCR, the repertoire was profiled, and TCRdb retains in-frame clones only, with some absent. The data show 250,000 to 400,000 clones, roughly 88% seen once. The sample taken for sequencing was peripheral blood. The sequence came from a woman aged 25 to 39 with COVID-19, enrolled during active disease.

CDR3 amino acids: CASSYSKAGVLNTGELFF. For the CDR3, the DNA is TGTGCCAGCAGTTACTCGAAAGCGGGAGTCCTGAACACCGGGGAGCTGTTTTTT. The gene calls are TRBV6-2 or TRBV6-3 and TRBJ2-2; 8 positions agree with TRBD2. Germline CDR1 reads MNHEY; CDR2 reads SVGEGT. The V gene end was trimmed by 0 bases and the J gene end by 1 base; junction bases not matched to a gene: 7. This CDR3 region has 18 residues.